This entry lists 28 T cell receptor beta chains sequenced from one sample in a study of cytomegalovirus exposure and HLA in healthy donors. The protocol was immunoSEQ multiplex PCR, while the TCRdb copy is restricted to in-frame clones and leaves out a portion. The sample has 130,000 or so clones; roughly 87% are singletons. Sequencing used PBMCs. All receptors derive from a woman in her late teens or twenties in good health and CMV-seronegative.

CDR3 coding DNA: TGCAGCGTTGTCTTCCCGGGGACACTATACCCCTACGAGCAGTACTTC. The encoded protein is CSVVFPGTLYPYEQYF. The chain uses TRBV29-1 and TRBJ2-7; TRBD1 is a possible D gene (6 bases). The CDR3 totals 16 residues. Per germline, CDR1 SQVTM and CDR2 ANQGSEA. V lost 4 bases, J lost 2 bases, and 21 bases lay in between.

The J gene is TRBJ2-7, the V gene TRBV5-1; 12 bases map to TRBD2. The CDR3 runs to 14 residues. Germline CDR1 and CDR2: SGHRS and YFSETQ. V trimming: 4 bases; J trimming: 5 bases; junction bases outside the gene matches: 4. CDR3 loop: CASSPRTSGDEQYF. As DNA, the CDR3 is TGCGCCAGCAGCCCTCGGACTAGCGGGGACGAGCAGTACTTC. Supplemented by reference TRBV5-1 and TRBJ2-7, the full variable domain reads KAGVTQTPRYLIKTRGQQVTLSCSPISGHRSVSWYQQTPGQGLQFLFEYFSETQRNKGNFPGRFSGRQFSNSRSEMNVSTLELGDSALYLCASSPRTSGDEQYFGPGTRLTVT.

The J gene is TRBJ2-1, the V gene TRBV5-4; D gene uncertain. The CDR3 length is 13 residues. Germline CDR1 SGHNT, CDR2 YYREEE (reference sequence). Between the trimmed V and J ends, which lost 0 bases and 10 bases, there was a span of 11 bases. The CDR3 DNA reads TGTGCCAGCAGCTTGGACGCTACAGACGAGCAGTTCTTC. Its translation is CASSLDATDEQFF.

The chain combines TRBV27 with TRBJ2-3; the D gene is possibly TRBD1 (5 bases). Deletions cut 2 bases from V and 1 base from J, with 7 bases between. Germline CDR1 reads MNHEY; CDR2 reads SMNVEV (reference sequence). This CDR3 is built from 14 residues. The CDR3 loop is CASSLEQGTDTQYF. The CDR3 DNA is TGTGCCAGCAGTTTAGAACAGGGCACAGATACGCAGTATTTT.

In this sample, this clone turned up a few times. V usage is TRBV4-1 and J usage is TRBJ2-7, with D perhaps TRBD2 (6 bases). V lost 4 bases to trimming and J lost 6 bases, with 16 bases between them. Germline CDR1 reads MGHRA; CDR2 reads YSYEKL. CDR3 length: 14 residues. CDR3 DNA: TGCGCCAGCAGCCGACGGGACTCCGAAAGCGAGCAGTACTTC. Protein: CASSRRDSESEQYF.

This clone was picked up one time. The chain is built from TRBV5-4 and TRBJ2-5, with D perhaps TRBD2 (5 bases). This CDR3 region has 14 residues. Between the trimmed V and J ends, which lost 0 bases and 5 bases, there was a span of 11 bases. From germline, CDR1 is SGHNT and CDR2 YYREEE (reference sequence). The CDR3 nucleotides read TGTGCCAGCAGCTTGGTTGCAAGCGGCGAGACCCAGTACTTC. Amino acids: CASSLVASGETQYF.

CDR3 amino acids: CASSSTGRRGQAFF. CDR3 DNA sequence: TGTGCCAGCAGTTCTACGGGCCGTCGGGGTCAGGCTTTCTTT. J is TRBJ1-1 and V is TRBV6-5; D is ambiguous. V was pared by 4 bases and J by 11 bases, with 20 bases between. The CDR3 spans 14 residues. The germline CDR1 and CDR2 sequences are MNHEY and SVGAGI.

The chain couples TRBV19 to TRBJ1-5, with D unresolved. The V and J ends lost 3 bases and 5 bases respectively, with 14 bases between them. This CDR3 has 15 residues. CDR1 is LNHDA, CDR2 SQIVND, per germline (reference sequence). CDR3 residues: CASSIERGDHQPQHF. As DNA, the CDR3 is TGTGCCAGTAGTATCGAAAGAGGAGACCATCAGCCCCAGCATTTT. Looking up the rest from reference TRBV19 and TRBJ1-5 gives the full variable domain: DGGITQSPKYLFRKEGQNVTLSCEQNLNHDAMYWYRQDPGQGLRLIYYSQIVNDFQKGDIAEGYSVSREKKESFPLTVTSAQKNPTAFYLCASSIERGDHQPQHFGDGTRLSIL.

This rearrangement joins TRBV10-3 to TRBJ1-3; 8 positions match TRBD1. The CDR3 contains 15 residues. Trimming took 6 bases from V and 3 from J; bases not matched to a gene: 7. Germline CDR1 and CDR2: ENHRY and SYGVKD. For the CDR3, the DNA is TGTGCCATCAGGGCGGGACAGGCTGTTGGAAACACCATATATTTT. This codes for CAIRAGQAVGNTIYF.

The chain combines TRBV6-5 with TRBJ2-5, with D tentatively TRBD1 (6 bases). The V gene lost 2 bases and the J gene lost 2 bases, with 12 bases spanning the gap. This CDR3 is built from 15 residues. Germline V gene data show CDR1 as MNHEY and CDR2 as SVGAGI. The CDR3 loop is CASSYRRGQQETQYF. CDR3 DNA: TGTGCCAGCAGTTACCGACGCGGACAGCAAGAGACCCAGTACTTC.

The chain joins TRBV5-1 to TRBJ1-6; 8 bases agree with TRBD1. Per the germline V gene, CDR1 is SGHRS and CDR2 is YFSETQ. The CDR3 sequence is 15 residues long. V gave up 5 bases and J gave up 5 bases; unmatched junction bases: 6. As DNA, the CDR3 is TGCGCCAGCAGAATTACAGGGGGTAATAATTCACCCCTCCACTTT. It codes for CASRITGGNNSPLHF. The full variable domain, completed using reference TRBV5-1 and TRBJ1-6, is KAGVTQTPRYLIKTRGQQVTLSCSPISGHRSVSWYQQTPGQGLQFLFEYFSETQRNKGNFPGRFSGRQFSNSRSEMNVSTLELGDSALYLCASRITGGNNSPLHFGNGTRLTVT.

The chain is built from TRBV6-6 and TRBJ2-3, with 9 bases aligning to TRBD2. V gave up 2 bases and J gave up 4 bases; unmatched junction bases: 4. The CDR3 totals 15 residues. Germline V gene sequence: CDR1 MNHNY, CDR2 SVGAGI (reference sequence). The CDR3 loop reads CASSYRTSVADTQYF. CDR3 bases: TGTGCCAGCAGTTACCGGACTAGCGTTGCAGATACGCAGTATTTT.

This chain connects TRBV18 to TRBJ1-1; no reliable D call. CDR3 length: 12 amino acids. Germline loops: CDR1 KGHSH, CDR2 LQKENI. V was pared by 5 bases and J by 5 bases, with 9 bases between. The CDR3 DNA reads TGTGCCAGCTCAACAGTAAGGACTGAAGCTTTCTTT. Protein sequence: CASSTVRTEAFF.

V usage is TRBV19 and J usage is TRBJ1-1, with 11 bases that match TRBD1. Germline CDR1 LNHDA, CDR2 SQIVND (reference sequence). CDR3 length: 19 amino acids. V gave up 3 bases and J gave up 0 bases; unmatched junction bases: 12. The CDR3 here is CASSMSGGGTGGLNTEAFF. The CDR3, as DNA: TGTGCCAGTAGTATGAGCGGAGGGGGGACAGGGGGATTGAACACTGAAGCTTTCTTT.

The CDR3 sequence: CASSQPGTKETQYF. The CDR3 bases are TGCGCCAGCAGCCAGCCCGGGACAAAAGAGACCCAGTACTTC. The chain links TRBV4-1 to TRBJ2-5; the D gene is possibly TRBD1 (6 bases). The germline gives CDR1 MGHRA, CDR2 YSYEKL. The CDR3 totals 14 residues. Trimming took 3 bases from V and 3 from J, leaving 11 bases between them.

This chain connects TRBV2 to TRBJ1-5, with D maybe TRBD1 (5 bases). In germline, CDR1 is SNHLY, CDR2 FYNNEI. The CDR3 has 14 amino acids. V was trimmed by 3 bases and J by 3 bases, leaving 9 bases between them. CDR3 bases: TGTGCCAGCAGTGATCGACAGAACAATCAGCCCCAGCATTTT. Translation: CASSDRQNNQPQHF.

The J gene is TRBJ2-5, the V gene TRBV6-6; a weak D match, TRBD1 (5 bases). The V end lost 6 bases, the J end lost 5 bases, and 7 bases lay between the germline ends. Germline V gene lookup returns CDR1 MNHNY and CDR2 SVGAGI (reference sequence). CDR3 length equals 11 residues. The CDR3 DNA follows: TGTGCCAGCAGAAGGGGTGAGACCCAGTACTTC. Its protein is CASRRGETQYF.

The chain combines TRBV6-1 with TRBJ1-2; D not resolved. CDR1 MNHNS and CDR2 SASEGT come from the germline V gene. Trimming left V 3 bases short and J 8 bases short, with 10 bases between. The CDR3 consists of 12 residues. The CDR3 DNA reads as TGTGCCAGCAGTGAGCCGGCCGGGGGCTACACCTTC. It is translated as CASSEPAGGYTF.

The chain has TRBV15 and TRBJ1-4, with a tentative D call TRBD1 (6 bases). Germline CDR1 LNHNV, CDR2 YYDKDF (reference sequence). Trimming shortened V by 3 bases and J by 11 bases, and 25 bases separated the two germline ends. This CDR3 comprises 17 residues. CDR3 sequence reads: CATSRDPGHSGAVKLFF. The CDR3 DNA reads TGTGCCACCAGCAGGGACCCGGGGCACTCAGGGGCGGTGAAACTGTTTTTT.

The V and J genes are TRBV7-9 and TRBJ2-5; 7 bases match TRBD1. Per the germline V gene, CDR1 is SEHNR and CDR2 is FQNEAQ (reference sequence). This CDR3 is built from 12 residues. The junction had 0 bases not matched to a gene; V was cut back by 4 bases and J by 4 bases. In nucleotides, the CDR3 is TGTGCCAGCAGCTCAGGGGGAGAGACCCAGTACTTC. Protein sequence: CASSSGGETQYF.

This clone showed up just once. The chain carries TRBV7-3 and TRBJ1-2; 10 bases match TRBD1. Germline V gene sequence: CDR1 SGHTA, CDR2 FQGTGA. This CDR3 spans 14 amino acids. V dropped 0 bases and J dropped 6; count of bases not matched to a gene: 1. CDR3 nucleotides: TGTGCCAGCAGCTTAACGGGGACAGGGGATGGCTACACCTTC. Protein product: CASSLTGTGDGYTF.

This chain links TRBV19 with TRBJ1-1; D is perhaps TRBD1 (5 bases). V was pared by 1 base and J by 0 bases, with 15 bases between. Germline loops: CDR1 LNHDA, CDR2 SQIVND (reference sequence). The CDR3 runs to 17 residues. The CDR3: CASSIALRYRLNTEAFF. In DNA, the CDR3 is TGTGCCAGTAGTATAGCCCTTCGGTACAGGTTGAACACTGAAGCTTTCTTT.

DNA for the CDR3: TGTGCCAGCAGCCCCCTCTTGTACGAGCAGTACTTC. Amino acids: CASSPLLYEQYF. The chain recombines TRBV7-3 with TRBJ2-7; unclear D gene. The CDR3 has 12 residues. The V end was cut by 5 bases, the J end by 4 bases, with 9 bases between. In germline, CDR1 is SGHTA, CDR2 FQGTGA.

V gene TRBV7-3 combines with J gene TRBJ2-5, with D perhaps TRBD2 (5 bases). Trimming removed 5 bases at V and 3 bases at J, with 10 bases between. This CDR3 has 13 residues. Germline V lookup: CDR1 SGHTA, CDR2 FQGTGA. The CDR3 is CASSPQREETQYF. The CDR3 coding sequence is TGTGCCAGCAGCCCGCAGAGGGAAGAGACCCAGTACTTC.

The V gene is TRBV6-5, the J gene TRBJ1-2; 7 bases agree with TRBD1. CDR3 length: 13 amino acids. V lost 5 bases, J lost 8 bases, and 8 bases stayed unmatched. Per germline, CDR1 MNHEY and CDR2 SVGAGI. CDR3 DNA sequence: TGTGCCAGCAGTGGAAGACAGGGACGCGGCTACACCTTC. Translated, it gives CASSGRQGRGYTF.

The CDR3 region has the DNA TGTGCCAGCAGCTTGGCCGCAGCGGGGGGGCAAGAGCAGTTCTTC. It is translated as CASSLAAAGGQEQFF. This chain connects TRBV5-4 to TRBJ2-1; 10 nucleotides align to TRBD2. Germline lookup yields CDR1 SGHNT and CDR2 YYREEE (reference sequence). The J segment lost 10 bases and the V segment lost 0 bases, leaving 7 bases of the junction unmatched. This CDR3 spans 15 amino acids.

The count of this clone is one. The chain is built from TRBV10-2 and TRBJ2-2; tentatively, D is TRBD1 (6 bases). Trimming took 7 bases from V and 0 from J, leaving 9 bases between them. The CDR3 has 14 amino acids. The germline gives CDR1 WSHSY, CDR2 SAAADI. CDR3 bases: TGCGCCAGCAAGAACAGGGCGAACACCGGGGAGCTGTTTTTT. This codes for CASKNRANTGELFF.

This sequence joins TRBV7-2 and TRBJ1-1; D gene unclear. The germline V gene has CDR1 SGHTA and CDR2 FQGNSA. The CDR3 contains 13 residues. V was shortened by 3 bases and J by 0 bases, with 5 bases between the two germline ends. The CDR3 bases are TGTGCCAGCAGCTTCTTATTGAACACTGAAGCTTTCTTT. Amino acid sequence: CASSFLLNTEAFF.